This T cell receptor (beta chain) was retrieved from a study of T cells in Graves' hyperthyroidism and ophthalmopathy. Amplification targeted TCR beta CDR3 regions from RNA transcripts. In the first-round RT-PCR of the TCR CDR3, the HTBI primer set was used. TCRdb re-derived calls from the multiplex PCR reads in MiXCR, one entry per CDR3 protein. The data show about 640,000 distinct CDR3 sequences, with around 20% seen just once and roughly 30% held by the top ten. Trimming removed 2 bases from V and 4 bases from J, with 9 bases in between. Per the germline V gene, CDR1 is MNHNS and CDR2 is SASEGT. There are 14 residues in the CDR3.

The gene calls are TRBV6-1 and TRBJ2-1; no firm D call. Sequenced material: blood. The sequence derives from a man aged 25 to 45 with Graves' ophthalmopathy. The CDR3 sequence is CASSEPGQYNEQFF. In DNA form, the CDR3 reads TGTGCCAGCAGTGAACCGGGCCAGTACAATGAGCAGTTCTTC.